Reported below is one T cell receptor (beta chain). Its antigen target is currently unknown. Base qualities are not recorded, but no much larger clone differs from it by a single base. The trial excluded patients who had a history of autoimmune disease or who were on systemic immunosuppression. Peripheral blood for TCR sequencing was collected from all dose cohorts at baseline, on cycle 4 day 1, and on cycle 7 day 1. Samples were obtained from an open-label, multicenter, first-in-human phase I dose-escalation trial of ivuxolimab. The trial enrolled adults with locally advanced or metastatic head and neck squamous cell, hepatocellular, melanoma or renal cell carcinoma. Before TCR sequencing, CD4+ and CD8+ T cells were separately sorted from peripheral blood. Taken from the germline V gene, the CDR1 and CDR2 loops are SGHAT and FQNNGV. The CDR3 has 13 amino acids, counting the end cysteine and phenylalanine. CDR3 DNA only is kept here, 39 bases in frame from base 1. V and J lose 5 bases and 9 bases, and a span of 14 bases separates them.

The sample comes from a study of OX40 agonist ivuxolimab in advanced cancers. Study-level background: Ivuxolimab, which targeted the costimulatory receptor OX40 (CD134), was an agonistic, fully human IgG2 monoclonal antibody. Intravenous ivuxolimab was administered to patients every 2 weeks at six dose levels: 0.01, 0.1, 0.3, 1.5, 3 and 10 mg/kg. Prior anti-PD-1, anti-PD-L1 or anti-CTLA-4 therapy was permitted, and checkpoint inhibitors had been received by about 44% of dose-escalation patients. Among the 52 dose-escalation patients, roughly 20 had hepatocellular carcinoma, 15 or so melanoma, 9 renal cell carcinoma and 9 head and neck cancer. The paper reports the monotherapy dose-escalation portion (N of about 56 patients) of the phase I ivuxolimab trial. Peripheral TCRbeta sequencing was intended to test whether TCR sequence diversity was altered and clonal T-cell expansion was caused by ivuxolimab. Partial responses occurred in three dose-escalation patients, of whom one had hepatocellular carcinoma and two had cutaneous melanoma. A male proportion of 82.7% and a mean age of approximately 60 years, ranging from 23 to 79, were recorded for the dose-escalation cohort. Points the paper makes about the study in general: Low levels of normalized T-cell clonal expansion were also seen in some patients who did not respond. The antigen specificity of the peripheral T cells that underwent clonal expansion was not determined. At doses from 0.1 to 3.0 mg/kg, clonal expansion was seen in both CD4+ and CD8+ blood T cells between baseline and week 6. After ivuxolimab, more expanded clones were found on average in CD8+ T cells than in CD4+ T cells. In the 0.1-3.0 mg/kg groups, partial responders were among the patients with the lowest normalized peripheral clonal expansion, particularly in CD8+ T cells.

Genomic DNA was extracted from sorted cells for sequencing of the TCRbeta CDR3 region. The immunoSEQ Assay was used for sequencing of TCRbeta CDR3 regions. The immuneACCESS repertoire file appears here via TCRdb, limited to in-frame rearrangements. These files lack a portion of the clones; in checked studies, under half of the deficit traces to unresolved V genes, and the cause of the others is not known. The sample table lists approximately 70,000 clones, around 89% of them with a count of one. The ten biggest clones cover about 0.99% of the sample. The chain links TRBV11-2 with TRBJ2-1; a tentative D match to TRBD2 spans 6 bases. Sequenced here: CD4+ or CD8+ T cells sorted from blood, sampled in a trial of the OX40 agonist ivuxolimab. This clonotype originated in an adult with an advanced solid tumor such as melanoma, head and neck, liver or kidney cancer. The nucleotide sequence is given as TGTGCCAGCAGCCCTACGCTGGGGGGTGAGCAGTTCTTC. This sequence encodes CASSPTLGGEQFF.